This TCR beta chain was sequenced for a study of tumor and adjacent non-tumor tissue in lung cancer. This clonotype appeared many times. The library came from three nested PCR rounds adapted from ARM-PCR protocols. From the multiplex PCR reads, TCRdb called clonotypes with MiXCR, one entry per CDR3 protein. The sample shows under 250,000 distinct CDR3 sequences, over 55% of them seen only once. No cell sorting was done before RNA was extracted from the tissue. This CDR3 is built from 8 residues. The J gene is TRBJ2-7, the V gene TRBV21-1. TRBV21-1 is an annotated pseudogene. This receptor was obtained from a man aged 60 to 75 with non-small cell lung cancer. The sequenced material came from lung tumor tissue. CDR3 DNA sequence: TGTGCCAGCAACAGGGGGTGCTTC. Amino acid sequence: CASNRGCF.